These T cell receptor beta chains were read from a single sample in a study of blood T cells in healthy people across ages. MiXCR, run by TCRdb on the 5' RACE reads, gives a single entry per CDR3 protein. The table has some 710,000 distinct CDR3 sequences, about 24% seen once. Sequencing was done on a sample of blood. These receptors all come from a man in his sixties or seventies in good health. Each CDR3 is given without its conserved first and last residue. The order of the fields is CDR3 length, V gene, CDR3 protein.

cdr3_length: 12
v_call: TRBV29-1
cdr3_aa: SVAIRAGNQPQH

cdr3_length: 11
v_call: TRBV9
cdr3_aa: ASSARNTNEQF

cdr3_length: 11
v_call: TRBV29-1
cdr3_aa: SVDGAATGEQF

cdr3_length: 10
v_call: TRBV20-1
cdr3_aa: SGFQALETQY

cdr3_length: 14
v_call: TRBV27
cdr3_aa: ASSSSLGGGNTEAF

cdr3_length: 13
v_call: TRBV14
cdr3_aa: ASSHDGQGAYGYT

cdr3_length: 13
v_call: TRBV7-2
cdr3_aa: ASSLAGLAQETQY

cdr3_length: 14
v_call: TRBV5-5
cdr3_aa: ASSTGLLAGAGELF

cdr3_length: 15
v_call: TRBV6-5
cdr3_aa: ASSYSKGGTNYNEQF

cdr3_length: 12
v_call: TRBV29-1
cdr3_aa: SVDMGTGVYGYT

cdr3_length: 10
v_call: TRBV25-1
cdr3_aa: ASSGVPNEQF

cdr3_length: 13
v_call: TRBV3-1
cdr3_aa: ASSPHGTSNTEAF

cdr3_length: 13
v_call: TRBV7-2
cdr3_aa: ASSLTSGIQETQY

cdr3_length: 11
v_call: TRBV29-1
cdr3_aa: SASVDRNSPLH

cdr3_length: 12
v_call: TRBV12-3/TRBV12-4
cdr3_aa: ASSQNRGPYEQY

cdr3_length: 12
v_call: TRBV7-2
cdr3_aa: ASRPAGVQETQY

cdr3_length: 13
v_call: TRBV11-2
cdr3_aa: ASSLTGSSTDTQY

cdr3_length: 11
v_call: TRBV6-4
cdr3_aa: ASSDSNRSEQY

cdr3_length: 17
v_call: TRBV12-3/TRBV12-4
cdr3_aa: ASNTDSGAWPISYNEQF

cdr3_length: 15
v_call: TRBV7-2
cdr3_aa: ASSFTLAGQGPNEQF

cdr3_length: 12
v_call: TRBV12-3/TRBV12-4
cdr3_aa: ASSRGGSREKLF

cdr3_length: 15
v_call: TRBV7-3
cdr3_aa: ASSRYLGPSGTDTQY

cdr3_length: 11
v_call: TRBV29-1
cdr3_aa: SGRAGGQETQY

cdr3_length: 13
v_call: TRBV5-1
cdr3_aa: ASSIRQGVGDGYT

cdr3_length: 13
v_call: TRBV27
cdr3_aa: ASSFAGGVTGELF

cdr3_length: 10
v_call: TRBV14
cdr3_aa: ASSQDRGAQY

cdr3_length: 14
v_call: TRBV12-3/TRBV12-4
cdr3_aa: ASSSAPGVGSTEAF

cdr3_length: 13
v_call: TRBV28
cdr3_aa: ASSSYTDRTDTQY

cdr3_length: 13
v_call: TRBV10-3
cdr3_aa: AGQGGEVGTYEQY

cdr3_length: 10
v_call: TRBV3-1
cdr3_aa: ASSPTSGSQY

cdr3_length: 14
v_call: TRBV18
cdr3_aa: ASSLGRGSKHGELF